This T cell receptor beta chain was captured in a study of shared clonotypes between healthy human individuals. Study-wide results and limits: Having only a few donors restricted how much genetic and exposure-history diversity was captured.

CD8 cells classed as naive were CD45RO-negative and positively selected for CCR7, excluding terminally differentiated effector memory CD45RA+ cells. Original processing notes: ImmunoSEQ only sent back junction sequences with no quality scores, so filtering was done differently. Clones were sequenced by immunoSEQ multiplex PCR, and TCRdb holds only the in-frame ones, with some missing. The V and J calls and clone size were taken over from that table, and D and trimming were inferred from the DNA. The repertoire holds about 2.1 million clones, under 95% seen once, with about 1.5% in the top ten. In the case of this clone: The antigen is unknown.

V gave up 0 bases and J gave up 3 bases, with 9 bases separating them. Germline CDR1 is MGHRA and CDR2 is YSYEKL. CDR3 size: 15 residues. This chain links TRBV4-1 with TRBJ1-5; no reliable D call. Input material: naive CD8+ T cells from PBMCs. The receptor comes from a man younger than 30 in good health. Some clones in this sample may be carry-over from other donors' samples. The CDR3 nucleotides are TGCGCCAGCAGCCAAGATCGGGGTTTCAATCAGCCCCAGCATTTT. Translating gives CASSQDRGFNQPQHF.